This TCR beta chain derives from a study of T cell clusters in autoimmune cytopenias. One tube held mixed TRB-A and TRB-B primer pools for touch-down PCR. TCRdb reanalyzed the multiplex PCR reads, giving one entry per CDR3 protein sequence and no DNA. The listing records fewer than 4,500 distinct CDR3 sequences. TRB was amplified from 250 ng of peripheral blood genomic DNA per sample. These data were also reused for a study on T cell repertoires in aging, cancer and after chemotherapy. This second report adds: These repertoire data do not allow conclusions about immunological memory after chemotherapy.

The sequenced sample was peripheral blood. The sequence derives from a human donor in good health.

The CDR3 spells CASTLKPGQGGEQYF. The chain is built from TRBV5-5 and TRBJ2-7; TCRdb's assignment of TRBD1 cannot be checked, as there is no DNA. CDR3 length: 15 amino acids. Germline CDR1 is SGHKS and CDR2 is YYEKEE (reference sequence).